This T cell receptor beta chain was identified during a study of blood T cell repertoires in COVID-19. Study as a whole: From T cells, B-cell-depleted T cells, or PBMCs came the material, which was cDNA or gDNA.

Repertoires were generated with immunoSEQ multiplex PCR, while TCRdb's copy carries only in-frame clones and drops some. The sample has a few hundred thousand clones, around 90% seen once; the top ten hold around 5.8%. Unmatched junction bases numbered 13, after V lost 0 bases and J lost 8 bases. The CDR3 extends over 17 amino acids. The germline CDR1 and CDR2 sequences are ENHRY and SYGVKD. The recovered donors of Cohort 3 showed two negative PCRs, clearance, or symptom resolution. This chain links TRBV10-3 with TRBJ1-2; 9 bases fit TRBD1. This sequence originates from a woman in her 40s who had recovered from COVID-19. Sequences were obtained from PBMCs or T cells enriched from blood (not recorded which). CDR3 in amino acids: CAISESGTGRPRAGYTF. Here the CDR3 DNA reads TGTGCCATCAGTGAGTCAGGGACAGGGAGACCCCGCGCGGGCTACACCTTC.